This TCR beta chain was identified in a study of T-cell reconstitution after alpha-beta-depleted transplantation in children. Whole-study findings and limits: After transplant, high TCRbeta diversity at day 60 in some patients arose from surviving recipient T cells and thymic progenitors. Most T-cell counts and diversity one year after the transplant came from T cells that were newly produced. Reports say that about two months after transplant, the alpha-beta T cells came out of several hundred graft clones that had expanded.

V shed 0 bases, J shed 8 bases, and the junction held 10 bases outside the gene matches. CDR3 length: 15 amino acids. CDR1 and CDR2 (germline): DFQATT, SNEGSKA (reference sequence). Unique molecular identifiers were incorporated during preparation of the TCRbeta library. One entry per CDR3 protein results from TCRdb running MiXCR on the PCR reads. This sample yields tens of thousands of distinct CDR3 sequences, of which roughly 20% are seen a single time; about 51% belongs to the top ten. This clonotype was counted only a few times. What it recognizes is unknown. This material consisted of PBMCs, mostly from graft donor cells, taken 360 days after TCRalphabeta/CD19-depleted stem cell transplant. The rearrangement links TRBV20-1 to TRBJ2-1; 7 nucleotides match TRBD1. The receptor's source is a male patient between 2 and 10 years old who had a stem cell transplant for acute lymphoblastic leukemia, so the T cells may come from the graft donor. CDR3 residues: CSARETGQLRDEQFF. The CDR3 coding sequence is TGCAGTGCTAGAGAAACGGGACAGCTAAGAGATGAGCAGTTCTTC.